Shown below are 23 T cell receptor beta chains from a single sample sequenced in a study of CD8+CD57+ T cells in acquired aplastic anemia. Investigators profiled TCR beta VDJ and CDR3 from genomic DNA template. TCRdb reanalysed the reads using MiXCR and keeps one entry per CDR3 protein. The repertoire consists of about 190,000 distinct CDR3 sequences, with about half occurring once and the leading ten covering about a sixth. What was sequenced was sorted CD4+, CD8+, or CD8+CD57+ T cells (not recorded which) from PBMCs. Receptor source: a human donor in good health, serving as a control.

The chain uses TRBV7-2 and TRBJ1-1, with 7 nucleotides matching TRBD1. This CDR3 is 13 amino acids long. Germline CDR1 is SGHTA and CDR2 is FQGNSA. The V and J ends lost 5 bases and 10 bases, in that order; junction bases with no gene match: 10. The CDR3 sequence: CASSTRQGFVAFF. Written as DNA, the CDR3 is TGTGCCAGCAGCACCCGACAGGGATTCGTAGCTTTCTTT.

This clonotype showed up just a few times. This rearrangement joins TRBV28 to TRBJ2-4, with unresolved D. There are 17 residues in the CDR3. CDR1 and CDR2 (germline): MDHEN, SYDVKM. V was cut by 8 bases and J by 1 base, with 21 bases left in between. DNA for the CDR3: TGTGCCAGCCTTAGGGCAGAAGCGCCCGTGGCCAAAAACATTCAGTACTTC. Its protein product is CASLRAEAPVAKNIQYF.

This clonotype was seen a handful of times. The rearrangement uses TRBV5-1 and TRBJ2-7; no clear D gene. This CDR3 comprises 16 residues. Trimming removed 0 bases from V and 2 bases from J, with 15 bases in between. Germline V gene sequence: CDR1 SGHRS, CDR2 YFSETQ. The CDR3: CASSLEGSPFTYEQYF. The CDR3 bases are TGCGCCAGCAGCTTGGAAGGCAGCCCTTTCACCTACGAGCAGTACTTC.

Points on this clonotype: A read error may be the cause here, since a much bigger clone is one base away. The chain is built from TRBV9 and TRBJ2-3, with 9 bases lining up with TRBD1. The J call may not be correct, given that the DNA end is closer to TRBJ1-5. From germline, CDR1 is SGDLS and CDR2 YYNGEE. The CDR3 extends over 13 amino acids. The CDR3 DNA sequence: TGTGCCAGCAGCCACCGGGACAGGGATACGCAGCATTTT. Translation: CASSHRDRDTQHF.

The DNA for the CDR3 is TGTGCCAGCAGCTTGGATGAAGGCAGGGCTCATTCACCCCTCCACTTT. Protein sequence: CASSLDEGRAHSPLHF. The V gene is TRBV7-2, the J gene TRBJ1-6; perhaps TRBD1 as D (5 bases). The germline V and J ends were trimmed by 3 bases and 8 bases, with 17 bases remaining between them. Per germline, CDR1 SGHTA and CDR2 FQGNSA. The CDR3 totals 16 residues.

The CDR3 is CASSAPLAEGNTIYF. Here the CDR3 DNA reads TGTGCCAGCAGTGCCCCCCTCGCAGAGGGAAACACCATATATTTT. This rearrangement joins TRBV9 to TRBJ1-3; D is uncertain. Germline assignment: CDR1 SGDLS and CDR2 YYNGEE. The CDR3 has 15 amino acids. V shed 5 bases and J shed 4 bases, with 16 bases lying between them.

In its sample, this clonotype was seen many times. The rearrangement uses TRBV5-1 and TRBJ2-3; 9 bases are shared with TRBD2. Germline V gene data show CDR1 as SGHRS and CDR2 as YFSETQ. This CDR3 comprises 14 residues. Germline trimming cut 3 bases from V and 7 bases from J; bases unmatched to any gene: 6. CDR3 bases: TGCGCCAGCAGCTGGCGGGGGGGCGGAAATACGCAGTATTTT. The encoded protein is CASSWRGGGNTQYF.

The V call is TRBV6-5, the J call TRBJ1-4; D possibly corresponds to TRBD1 (5 bases). The CDR3 has 14 amino acids. The V and J ends lost 6 bases and 8 bases respectively, with 16 bases between them. From germline, CDR1 is MNHEY and CDR2 SVGAGI. The CDR3 DNA is TGTGCCAGCAGACTGTACTGGACACCCGAAAAACTGTTTTTT. Encoded protein: CASRLYWTPEKLFF.

This clonotype was counted between two and nine times. The chain has TRBV6-4 and TRBJ2-5; D is possibly TRBD1 (6 bases). This CDR3 has 13 residues. Trimming pared 6 bases from V and 7 bases from J, leaving 15 bases between. CDR1 MRHNA and CDR2 SNTAGT come from the germline V gene. CDR3 sequence: CASSLRQVGTQYF. The CDR3 DNA sequence: TGTGCCAGCAGCTTGCGACAGGTCGGGACCCAGTACTTC.

This clonotype showed up just once. The chain joins TRBV20-1 to TRBJ2-1; 7 nucleotides line up with TRBD2. CDR3 length equals 13 residues. The V gene's germline CDR1 is DFQATT and CDR2 SNEGSKA (reference sequence). DNA for the CDR3: TGCCGCCCCCAGCGGGGAGGGAGCAATGAGCAGTTCTTC. Translation: CRPQRGGSNEQFF.

CDR3 region: CAIRPNSDRRHYGYTF. The CDR3 DNA is TGTGCCATCAGACCAAACTCGGACAGGCGGCACTATGGCTACACCTTC. The chain carries TRBV10-3 and TRBJ1-2; 7 nucleotides agree with TRBD1. V gave up 6 bases and J gave up 3 bases; unmatched junction bases: 13. The CDR3 is 16 residues long. Germline V gene data show CDR1 as ENHRY and CDR2 as SYGVKD.

There are many counts of this clonotype. This chain joins TRBV20-1 and TRBJ2-7; no clear D gene. The CDR3 has 12 residues. V was cut by 5 bases and J by 7 bases, with 15 bases left in between. Germline V gene data show CDR1 as DFQATT and CDR2 as SNEGSKA (reference sequence). CDR3 DNA: TGCAGTGCTTCGTCGTTGAGTTCGGAGCAGTACTTC. Amino acids: CSASSLSSEQYF.

The V and J genes are TRBV7-8 and TRBJ1-1; the match to TRBD1 covers 7 bases. The V segment lost 6 bases and the J segment 0 bases; nucleotides outside the gene matches: 7. CDR3 length: 15 amino acids. Germline V lookup: CDR1 SGHVS, CDR2 FQNEAQ. The CDR3 region has the DNA TGTGCCAGCAGAATTCCGGGACAGATGAACACTGAAGCTTTCTTT. It is translated as CASRIPGQMNTEAFF.

The CDR3 coding sequence is TGTGCCAGCAGTCAGGACAGAGGGGGGGAAGAGACCCAGTACTTC. This translates into CASSQDRGGEETQYF. The chain recombines TRBV7-9 with TRBJ2-5; a possible D gene is TRBD2 (7 bases). Germline CDR1 and CDR2: SEHNR and FQNEAQ (reference sequence). CDR3 length equals 15 residues. V lost 6 bases and J lost 3, with 17 bases in between. Using reference TRBV7-9 and TRBJ2-5 for the parts outside the CDR3, the full variable domain is DTGVSQNPRHKITKRGQNVTFRCDPISEHNRLYWYRQTLGQGPEFLTYFQNEAQLEKSRLLSDRFSAERPKGSFSTLEIQRTEQGDSAMYLCASSQDRGGEETQYFGPGTRLLVL.

As to this clonotype: An end of the junction does not agree with germline; a read error may underlie this. This chain's CDR3 is CASGPGTSGETQYF. For the CDR3, the DNA is TGCGCCAGCGGCCCCGGGACTAGCGGAGAGACCCAGTACTTC. The chain employs TRBV7-3 and TRBJ2-5, with 11 bases lining up with TRBD2. Germline loops: CDR1 SGHTA, CDR2 FQGTGA. The CDR3 runs 14 residues.

The rearrangement links TRBV5-1 to TRBJ1-5; the D is unclear. The V gene lost 0 bases and the J gene lost 11 bases, with 18 bases spanning the gap. CDR3 length equals 15 residues. Germline values: CDR1 SGHRS, CDR2 YFSETQ. Here the CDR3 reads CASSLDTGLKETQHF. The CDR3 DNA is TGCGCCAGCAGCTTGGACACCGGACTAAAAGAGACCCAGCATTTT.

In its sample, this clonotype was seen many times. V and J are TRBV6-5 and TRBJ2-7; D possibly matches TRBD1 or TRBD2 (6 bases each). The CDR3 contains 12 residues. V lost 2 bases and J lost 7, with 9 bases in between. Per the germline V gene, CDR1 is MNHEY and CDR2 is SVGAGI. CDR3 amino acids: CASSYIGGEQYF. CDR3 sequence (DNA): TGTGCCAGCAGTTACATAGGGGGGGAGCAGTACTTC.

In its sample, this clonotype was seen many times. The chain is built from TRBV7-6 and TRBJ1-5; D not resolved. Germline-derived CDR1 and CDR2 are SGHVS and FNYEAQ. The CDR3 is 14 amino acids. V was clipped by 5 bases and J by 3 bases, with 11 bases between them. The CDR3 loop is CASSQGRHNQPQHF. CDR3 DNA: TGTGCCAGCAGCCAAGGACGGCACAATCAGCCCCAGCATTTT.

As for this clonotype: The junction shows a germline mismatch at one end, possibly a read error. This chain links TRBV7-2 with TRBJ2-3, with 8 bases fitting TRBD1. The germline V gene has CDR1 SGHTA and CDR2 FQGNSA. The CDR3 extends over 16 amino acids. The CDR3 sequence is CAIRRAGGLSTDTQYF. For the CDR3, the DNA is TGTGCCATCAGGCGGGCAGGGGGCCTCAGCACAGATACGCAGTATTTC.

V and J are TRBV9 and TRBJ1-2; 10 bases map to TRBD1. This CDR3 has 14 residues. In germline, CDR1 is SGDLS, CDR2 YYNGEE. J gave up 5 bases and V 3 bases, and 4 bases lay outside the gene matches. CDR3 sequence: CASSATGGMYGYTF. In DNA, the CDR3 is TGTGCCAGCAGCGCGACAGGGGGCATGTATGGCTACACCTTC.

The DNA of the CDR3 is TGTGCCAGCAGTTGGATTAAGACAGCCAACCTGGGGGCAACTAATGAAAAACTGTTTTTT. Translating gives CASSWIKTANLGATNEKLFF. The chain has TRBV27 and TRBJ1-4; the D gene is possibly TRBD1 (5 bases). Trimming pared 4 bases from V and 0 bases from J, leaving 24 bases between. The CDR3 runs to 20 residues. Germline-derived CDR1 and CDR2 are MNHEY and SMNVEV (reference sequence).

V gene TRBV10-3 combines with J gene TRBJ2-1; TRBD2 matches at 9 bases. V was clipped by 7 bases and J by 7 bases; unmatched bases: 8. Germline CDR1 reads ENHRY; CDR2 reads SYGVKD. CDR3 size: 14 residues. CDR3 in DNA: TGTGCCATCACCGCTAGCGGGGTCAGGAATGAGCAGTTCTTC. Its protein product is CAITASGVRNEQFF.

This chain uses TRBV7-2 with TRBJ2-7; D tentatively fits TRBD1 or TRBD2 (5 bases each). From germline, CDR1 is SGHTA and CDR2 FQGNSA. Trimming stripped 2 bases from V and 2 bases from J, with 13 bases between. CDR3 size: 15 residues. The CDR3: CASSLYGAETYEQYF. The CDR3 DNA reads TGTGCCAGCAGCTTATACGGGGCGGAAACCTACGAGCAGTACTTC.